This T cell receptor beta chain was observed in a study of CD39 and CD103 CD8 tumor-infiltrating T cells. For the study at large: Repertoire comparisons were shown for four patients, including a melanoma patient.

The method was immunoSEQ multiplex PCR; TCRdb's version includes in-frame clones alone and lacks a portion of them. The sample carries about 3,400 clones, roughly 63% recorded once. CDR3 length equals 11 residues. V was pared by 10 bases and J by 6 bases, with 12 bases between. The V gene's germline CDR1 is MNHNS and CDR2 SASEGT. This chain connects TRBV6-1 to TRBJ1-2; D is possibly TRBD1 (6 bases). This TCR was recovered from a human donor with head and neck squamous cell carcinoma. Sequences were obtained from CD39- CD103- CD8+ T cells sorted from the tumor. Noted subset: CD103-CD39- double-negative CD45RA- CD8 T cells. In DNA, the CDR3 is TGTGCCACCACAGGGCTGCATGGCTACACCTTC. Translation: CATTGLHGYTF.